What follows are 18 T cell receptor beta chains derived from one specimen sequenced in a study of T-cell memory formation after mild COVID-19. Each CDR3 protein gets one entry after TCRdb re-called the 5' RACE reads with MiXCR. The sample has under 150,000 distinct CDR3 sequences, 16% seen once. Sequencing input: PBMCs or a T cell subset sorted from them (not recorded which). These receptors all come from an adult woman who had mild COVID-19 (a few samples of this study predate the infection). Cell type and time point are not known.

This clonotype was found a few times. The chain is built from TRBV24-1 and TRBJ2-5, with D unclear. V lost 3 bases to trimming and J lost 5 bases, with 9 bases between them. The CDR3 has 13 amino acids. Per the germline V gene, CDR1 is KGHDR and CDR2 is SFDVKD. CDR3 in amino acids: CATSDENWETQYF. The CDR3 DNA reads as TGTGCCACCAGTGATGAGAACTGGGAGACCCAGTACTTC.

The gene calls are TRBV6-4 and TRBJ2-1; the match to TRBD1 covers 7 bases. Losses at the gene ends were 3 bases for V and 8 bases for J; bases not matched to a gene: 10. Germline V gives CDR1 MRHNA, CDR2 SNTAGT. This CDR3 has 15 amino acids. CDR3 sequence: CASSEDRAFSDEQFF. CDR3 coding DNA: TGTGCCAGCAGTGAAGACAGGGCATTTTCGGATGAGCAGTTCTTC.

The chain joins TRBV5-1 to TRBJ2-3, with 7 bases aligning to TRBD1. This CDR3 is built from 14 residues. Germline V gene data show CDR1 as SGHRS and CDR2 as YFSETQ. V lost 2 bases, J lost 8 bases, and 8 bases stayed unmatched. CDR3 nucleotides: TGCGCCAGCAGCTTTGAGACAGGGCGGTCTACGCAGTATTTT. Translation gives CASSFETGRSTQYF.

This clonotype was found many times. The chain couples TRBV12-3 or TRBV12-4 to TRBJ2-3; 10 bases align to TRBD2. The CDR3 totals 15 residues. V gave up 5 bases and J gave up 5 bases; unmatched junction bases: 7. This CDR3 reads CASSTAGGKGDTQYF. In nucleotides, the CDR3 is TGTGCCAGCAGTACAGCGGGAGGGAAGGGAGATACGCAGTATTTT.

This clonotype came up a few times. The V call is TRBV20-1, the J call TRBJ2-7, with D possibly TRBD2 on 6 matching bases. The CDR3 is 11 residues long. V lost 4 bases to trimming and J lost 4 bases, with 8 bases between them. Germline V gene lookup returns CDR1 DFQATT and CDR2 SNEGSKA (reference sequence). CDR3 residues: CSAKGRYEQYF. CDR3 coding DNA: TGCAGTGCTAAGGGGAGGTACGAGCAGTACTTC.

The rearrangement joins TRBV5-4 to TRBJ2-2; D might be TRBD1 (5 bases). This CDR3 has 17 residues. Trimming shortened V by 0 bases and J by 2 bases, and 14 bases separated the two germline ends. CDR1 SGHNT and CDR2 YYREEE come from the germline V gene (reference sequence). In nucleotides, the CDR3 is TGTGCCAGCAGCTTGGGTGGGCCTACAGGAAACACCGGGGAGCTGTTTTTT. Protein product: CASSLGGPTGNTGELFF.

This clonotype was seen only a few times. The V gene is TRBV4-1, the J gene TRBJ1-2; TRBD1 matches 9 bases. CDR3 length: 19 residues. V shed 0 bases, J shed 4 bases, and the junction held 15 bases outside the gene matches. CDR1 is MGHRA and CDR2 is YSYEKL in the germline V gene. CDR3: CASSQDAPLGTGIGYGYTF. CDR3 coding DNA: TGCGCCAGCAGCCAAGATGCCCCTCTCGGGACAGGGATAGGCTATGGCTACACCTTC.

V gene TRBV7-2 combines with J gene TRBJ2-7; TRBD2 is a possible D gene (5 bases). Trimming removed 1 base from V and 2 bases from J, with 12 bases in between. The CDR3 totals 15 residues. From germline, CDR1 is SGHTA and CDR2 FQGNSA. Here the CDR3 reads CASSLGSGPTYEQYF. Here the CDR3 DNA reads TGTGCCAGCAGCTTAGGAAGCGGTCCCACCTACGAGCAGTACTTC.

The chain uses TRBV5-1 and TRBJ2-6; D remains ambiguous. The germline V gene has CDR1 SGHRS and CDR2 YFSETQ. This CDR3 region has 16 residues. Trimming pared 1 base from V and 0 bases from J, leaving 8 bases between. CDR3 sequence: CASSLLTVSGANVLTF. As DNA, the CDR3 is TGCGCCAGCAGCTTGCTAACAGTCTCTGGGGCCAACGTCCTGACTTTC. Full variable domain (rest looked up from reference TRBV5-1 and TRBJ2-6): KAGVTQTPRYLIKTRGQQVTLSCSPISGHRSVSWYQQTPGQGLQFLFEYFSETQRNKGNFPGRFSGRQFSNSRSEMNVSTLELGDSALYLCASSLLTVSGANVLTFGAGSRLTVL.

The CDR3 protein is CASGSSGRSNEQFF. CDR3 DNA: TGTGCCAGCGGATCTAGCGGGCGCTCCAATGAGCAGTTCTTC. The chain couples TRBV7-3 to TRBJ2-1, with 8 bases lining up with TRBD2. This CDR3 is built from 14 residues. The germline gives CDR1 SGHTA, CDR2 FQGTGA. J was trimmed by 6 bases and V by 8 bases; bases with no gene match: 9.

In its sample, this clonotype was seen a few times. This chain uses TRBV7-2 with TRBJ2-1, with 12 bases identical to TRBD2. J was trimmed by 6 bases and V by 4 bases; bases with no gene match: 28. Germline values: CDR1 SGHTA, CDR2 FQGNSA. The length of the CDR3 is 23 residues. Here the CDR3 reads CASSSRLGLAGPQRRRDRNEQFF. The CDR3 DNA sequence: TGTGCCAGCAGCTCCCGCTTGGGACTAGCGGGTCCTCAGAGAAGGCGTGACCGCAATGAGCAGTTCTTC.

This clonotype was detected only a few times. This chain connects TRBV9 to TRBJ2-1, with D maybe TRBD2 (5 bases). Germline V lookup: CDR1 SGDLS, CDR2 YYNGEE. The CDR3 loop spans 14 amino acids. V lost 4 bases and J lost 3, with 11 bases in between. The CDR3 spells CASSFRTDYNEQFF. The CDR3 nucleotides are TGTGCCAGCAGCTTTCGGACTGACTACAATGAGCAGTTCTTC.

This clonotype has a handful of counts. The J gene is TRBJ2-5, the V gene TRBV12-3 or TRBV12-4; tentative D call: TRBD1 (5 bases). V lost 6 bases, J lost 2 bases, and 19 bases lay in between. The CDR3 is made up of 16 amino acids. In DNA, the CDR3 is TGTGCCAGCAGCCCAACGCAGGGTATTGGACAAGAGACCCAGTACTTC. The encoded protein is CASSPTQGIGQETQYF.

The chain is built from TRBV7-2 and TRBJ2-2; D is ambiguous. The CDR3 is made up of 12 amino acids. V lost 7 bases and J 0 bases, leaving 3 bases between the germline ends. Germline-derived CDR1 and CDR2 are SGHTA and FQGNSA. CDR3 region: CASTSNTGELFF. CDR3 DNA: TGTGCCAGCACCTCGAACACCGGGGAGCTGTTTTTT.

This chain uses TRBV20-1 with TRBJ1-4, with D uncertain. The CDR3 is 14 amino acids. Trimming took 5 bases from V and 8 from J, leaving 18 bases between them. The germline CDR1 and CDR2 sequences are DFQATT and SNEGSKA (reference sequence). The DNA for the CDR3 is TGCAGTGCTCTAGGAGGGAAGGCTAGGGAAAAACTGTTTTTT. It translates to CSALGGKAREKLFF.

This chain joins TRBV29-1 and TRBJ1-1, with a possible D match to TRBD1 (5 bases). The germline V and J ends were trimmed by 7 bases and 0 bases, with 12 bases remaining between them. The germline gives CDR1 SQVTM, CDR2 ANQGSEA. This CDR3 has 13 residues. The CDR3 sequence: CSARGRMNTEAFF. CDR3 nucleotides: TGCAGCGCCCGGGGCAGGATGAACACTGAAGCTTTCTTT.

The chain has TRBV11-3 and TRBJ2-1, with TRBD1 identical over 7 bases. CDR1 is SGHNT and CDR2 is YENEEA in the germline V gene. The CDR3 is made up of 15 amino acids. V lost 4 bases to trimming and J lost 4 bases; unmatched junction nucleotides: 7. CDR3 sequence reads: CASSSTGTEYNEQFF. Written as DNA, the CDR3 is TGTGCCAGCAGCTCAACCGGGACAGAGTACAATGAGCAGTTCTTC.

This clonotype showed up just a few times. The rearrangement links TRBV7-2 to TRBJ1-5; 7 bases are shared with TRBD1. Germline lookup yields CDR1 SGHTA and CDR2 FQGNSA. The CDR3 totals 15 residues. V shed 4 bases, J shed 3 bases, and the junction held 6 bases outside the gene matches. The CDR3 nucleotides are TGTGCCAGCAGCTCAGGGGGAGGGATCAATCAGCCCCAGCATTTT. Translated: CASSSGGGINQPQHF.